The 27 T cell receptor beta chains given below trace back to one sample, sequenced in a study of blood T cell repertoires in COVID-19 (dated by TCRdb to 2019 to 2021). To prepare the library, the immunoSEQ multiplex PCR assay was applied. TCRdb re-hosts the immuneACCESS table, in-frame sequences only. Its copies lack some clones; in the studies checked, an unresolved V gene accounts for under half of them, and the cause for the rest is not known. The sample includes roughly 190,000 clones, with 81% observed a single time. Together, the top ten hold about 10% of the sample. Sequencing used peripheral blood. Every receptor here comes from a woman in her thirties or forties with COVID-19, enrolled during active disease.

The DNA of the CDR3 is TGTGCCAGCAGCGCCCTACCCGAAGGAGGGTATGGCTACACCTTC. Encoded protein: CASSALPEGGYGYTF. The chain uses TRBV9 and TRBJ1-2, with D hard to call. V was clipped by 3 bases and J by 5 bases, with 17 bases between them. Germline loops: CDR1 SGDLS, CDR2 YYNGEE. The CDR3 is made up of 15 amino acids.

The V call is TRBV3-1 (or the pseudogene TRBV3-2), the J call TRBJ1-1; D is unresolved. V was clipped by 6 bases and J by 3 bases, with 26 bases between them. The CDR3 is 18 residues long. Germline CDR1 and CDR2: LGHDT and YNNKEL (reference sequence). The CDR3 coding sequence is TGTGCCAGCAGTCAGGAGGTGGTCCAGGCCCAAGGAGACACTGAAGCTTTCTTT. Protein product: CASSQEVVQAQGDTEAFF.

The CDR3 DNA is TGCTCCGAACAGGACAACTATGGCTACACCTTC. Its translation: CSEQDNYGYTF. The genes are TRBV20-1 and TRBJ1-2; D is perhaps TRBD1 (5 bases). The germline gives CDR1 DFQATT, CDR2 SNEGSKA (reference sequence). This CDR3 has 11 residues.

The chain is built from TRBV18 and TRBJ2-3, with D unresolved. In germline, CDR1 is KGHSH, CDR2 LQKENI. The CDR3 runs to 15 residues. V lost 3 bases, J lost 0 bases, and 10 bases lay in between. CDR3 residues: CASSPASHSTDTQYF. CDR3 DNA: TGTGCCAGCTCACCCGCCAGTCATAGCACAGATACGCAGTATTTT.

The chain links TRBV19 to TRBJ2-7; a weak D match, TRBD1 (5 bases). This CDR3 comprises 14 residues. V was clipped by 3 bases and J by 6 bases, with 15 bases between them. Looked up from germline, CDR1 is LNHDA and CDR2 is SQIVND (reference sequence). The DNA of the CDR3 is TGTGCCAGTAGTATTGGGCAGGGATTCTCCGAGCAGTACTTC. Translated: CASSIGQGFSEQYF.

The chain links TRBV6-6 to TRBJ2-7, with unresolved D. This CDR3 spans 14 amino acids. Germline V lookup: CDR1 MNHNY, CDR2 SVGAGI (reference sequence). V was trimmed by 6 bases and J by 1 base, leaving 13 bases between them. The CDR3 is CASSVAAESYEQYF. The DNA for the CDR3 is TGTGCCAGCAGCGTAGCCGCTGAATCCTACGAGCAGTACTTC.

This clone was seen more than once but under ten times. The chain couples TRBV12-5 to TRBJ2-7; maybe TRBD2 (5 bases). The CDR3 runs to 14 residues. Germline lookup yields CDR1 LGHNT and CDR2 FRNRAP. Deletions cut 6 bases from V and 6 bases from J, with 18 bases between. The DNA of the CDR3 is TGTGCTAGTGGCCCCACTCGGGAAGTGTGCGAGCAGTACGTC. Translating gives CASGPTREVCEQYV.

The chain has TRBV6-5 and TRBJ2-3; 9 bases line up with TRBD2. CDR3 length equals 15 residues. Germline assignment: CDR1 MNHEY and CDR2 SVGAGI. V was clipped by 6 bases and J by 2 bases; unmatched bases: 6. The CDR3 sequence is CASRPRLAVTDTQYF. The CDR3 coding sequence is TGTGCCAGCAGACCACGACTAGCGGTCACAGATACGCAGTATTTT.

The V gene is TRBV7-3, the J gene TRBJ2-3; 9 bases align to TRBD2. The germline V gene has CDR1 SGHTA and CDR2 FQGTGA. The CDR3 extends over 14 amino acids. V trimming: 2 bases; J trimming: 6 bases; junction bases outside the gene matches: 3. The chain's CDR3 is CASSLGGGADTQYF. In nucleotides, the CDR3 is TGTGCCAGCAGCTTAGGCGGGGGGGCGGATACGCAGTATTTT.

V gene TRBV25-1 combines with J gene TRBJ2-1; D perhaps matches TRBD2 (5 bases). The V gene's germline CDR1 is MGHDK and CDR2 SYGVNS. The V gene lost 4 bases and the J gene lost 6 bases, with 10 bases spanning the gap. CDR3 length equals 13 residues. In nucleotides, the CDR3 is TGTGCCAGCAGTGCCGACTACACCAATGAGCAGTTCTTC. Translating it yields CASSADYTNEQFF.

The rearrangement joins TRBV28 to TRBJ2-2, with TRBD2 identical over 12 bases. Germline CDR1 and CDR2: MDHEN and SYDVKM. The CDR3 totals 18 residues. After removal of 6 bases from V and 2 bases from J, the junction contained 10 bases not matched to a gene. The CDR3 here is CASRVRLAGAINTGELFF. CDR3 bases: TGTGCCAGCAGAGTTAGACTAGCGGGAGCCATAAACACCGGGGAGCTGTTTTTT.

V gene TRBV30 combines with J gene TRBJ2-7, with D hard to call. The V end was cut by 0 bases, the J end by 6 bases, with 12 bases between. This CDR3 comprises 13 residues. Per the germline V gene, CDR1 is GTSNPN and CDR2 is SVGIG (reference sequence). This chain's CDR3 is CAWSVADLGEQYF. CDR3 DNA sequence: TGTGCCTGGAGTGTGGCGGATCTGGGCGAGCAGTACTTC.

The gene calls are TRBV19 and TRBJ2-1; maybe TRBD2 (5 bases). Trimming took off 5 bases at V and 0 bases at J, with 14 bases between the two ends. Germline CDR1 LNHDA, CDR2 SQIVND (reference sequence). The CDR3 covers 16 residues. The CDR3 here is CASSLRVAGSYNEQFF. Written as DNA, the CDR3 is TGTGCCAGTAGTCTGCGGGTGGCTGGCTCCTACAATGAGCAGTTCTTC.

The chain employs TRBV9 and TRBJ1-1; 10 bases are a match to TRBD1. This CDR3 has 12 amino acids. Per germline, CDR1 SGDLS and CDR2 YYNGEE. The trim removed 3 bases at V and 8 bases at J, leaving 1 base unmatched. The CDR3 protein is CASSATGGEAFF. The CDR3 DNA follows: TGTGCCAGCAGCGCGACAGGGGGCGAAGCTTTCTTT. Using reference TRBV9 and TRBJ1-1 for the parts outside the CDR3, the full variable domain is DSGVTQTPKHLITATGQRVTLRCSPRSGDLSVYWYQQSLDQGLQFLIQYYNGEERAKGNILERFSAQQFPDLHSELNLSSLELGDSALYFCASSATGGEAFFGQGTRLTVV.

This chain links TRBV11-2 with TRBJ2-5; no clear D gene. CDR1 and CDR2 from the germline V gene are SGHAT and FQNNGV. The CDR3 totals 14 residues. Deletions cut 1 base from V and 0 bases from J, with 6 bases between. The DNA for the CDR3 is TGTGCCAGCAGCTTAGTCAGGAACCAAGAGACCCAGTACTTC. Protein product: CASSLVRNQETQYF. Drawing the rest from reference TRBV11-2 and TRBJ2-5, the complete variable domain is EAGVAQSPRYKIIEKRQSVAFWCNPISGHATLYWYQQILGQGPKLLIQFQNNGVVDDSQLPKDRFSAERLKGVDSTLKIQPAKLEDSAVYLCASSLVRNQETQYFGPGTRLLVL.

This chain joins TRBV6-5 and TRBJ1-2; 10 nucleotides align to TRBD1. This CDR3 region has 15 residues. V trimming: 5 bases; J trimming: 5 bases; junction bases outside the gene matches: 8. Germline V gene sequence: CDR1 MNHEY, CDR2 SVGAGI. CDR3 residues: CASSLGQGEVYGYTF. The CDR3, as DNA: TGTGCCAGCAGTCTTGGACAGGGGGAAGTATATGGCTACACCTTC.

J is TRBJ1-1 and V is TRBV5-1; 9 bases are a match to TRBD1. Looked up from germline, CDR1 is SGHRS and CDR2 is YFSETQ. The CDR3 consists of 14 residues. J was trimmed by 4 bases and V by 4 bases; bases with no gene match: 5. For the CDR3, the DNA is TGCGCCAGCAGCACGGGACAGGGTTTCACTGAAGCTTTCTTT. This gives the protein CASSTGQGFTEAFF.

The DNA for the CDR3 is TGTGCCAGCAGCCTTACAAGGACTAGCGGGAGATACGAGCAGTACTTC. It codes for CASSLTRTSGRYEQYF. The V call is TRBV7-9, the J call TRBJ2-7; the match to TRBD2 covers 13 bases. The V and J ends lost 5 bases and 4 bases, in that order; junction bases with no gene match: 8. The CDR3 spans 16 residues. Germline assignment: CDR1 SEHNR and CDR2 FQNEAQ (reference sequence). Variable domain in full (rest from reference TRBV7-9 and TRBJ2-7): DTGVSQNPRHKITKRGQNVTFRCDPISEHNRLYWYRQTLGQGPEFLTYFQNEAQLEKSRLLSDRFSAERPKGSFSTLEIQRTEQGDSAMYLCASSLTRTSGRYEQYFGPGTRLTVT.

J is TRBJ2-3 and V is TRBV5-1; TRBD2 matches 8 bases. J lost 5 bases, V lost 0 bases, and 8 bases had no gene match. CDR3 length equals 16 residues. Per the germline V gene, CDR1 is SGHRS and CDR2 is YFSETQ. The CDR3 region is CASSLDVSGAGDTQYF. The CDR3 nucleotides are TGCGCCAGCAGCTTGGACGTTAGCGGGGCAGGAGATACGCAGTATTTT.

V and J are TRBV11-2 and TRBJ2-1; D might be TRBD2 (7 bases). The CDR3 totals 15 residues. Germline values: CDR1 SGHAT, CDR2 FQNNGV. V was clipped by 5 bases and J by 8 bases, with 19 bases between them. CDR3 DNA: TGTGCCAGCAGCCCCGGGGGGCACTCGGTCGATGAGCAGTTCTTC. It codes for CASSPGGHSVDEQFF.

The chain carries TRBV12-5 and TRBJ1-6, with 8 positions matching TRBD1. Germline V gene data show CDR1 as LGHNT and CDR2 as FRNRAP. V shed 0 bases, J shed 14 bases, and the junction held 9 bases outside the gene matches. This CDR3 region has 15 residues. The chain's CDR3 is CASGLVTGGLRSLHF. The DNA of the CDR3 is TGTGCTAGTGGTTTGGTCACAGGGGGTCTGAGATCCCTCCACTTT.

The chain couples TRBV6-5 to TRBJ1-2; no clear D. The germline V gene encodes CDR1 MNHEY and CDR2 SVGAGI. The CDR3 has 13 amino acids. Trimming removed 6 bases at V and 11 bases at J, with 19 bases between. The CDR3 nucleotides read TGTGCCAGCAGCCGTACCCATACCGGGAGATACACCTTC. As protein: CASSRTHTGRYTF.

The rearrangement uses TRBV18 and TRBJ2-5; D remains unclear. CDR1 is KGHSH and CDR2 is LQKENI in the germline V gene. CDR3 length: 15 residues. Trimming shortened V by 1 base and J by 5 bases, and 14 bases separated the two germline ends. CDR3 residues: CASSPRALLEETQYF. The DNA for the CDR3 is TGTGCCAGCTCACCACGTGCCCTACTGGAGGAGACCCAGTACTTC.

This clone was observed a single time. The rearrangement joins TRBV5-5 to TRBJ2-7; a possible D gene is TRBD1 (5 bases). Trimming stripped 0 bases from V and 7 bases from J, with 14 bases between. Germline V CDR1 and CDR2: SGHKS, YYEKEE (reference sequence). The CDR3 runs 14 residues. The CDR3 protein is CASSLEPQGIEQYF. The CDR3 DNA reads TGTGCCAGCAGCTTGGAGCCCCAGGGTATAGAGCAGTACTTC.

This chain links TRBV7-9 with TRBJ1-1, with 7 bases matching TRBD1. V shed 6 bases and J 8 bases; nucleotides not matched to a gene: 12. Looked up from germline, CDR1 is SEHNR and CDR2 is FQNEAQ (reference sequence). The CDR3 totals 14 residues. The CDR3 region has the DNA TGTGCCAGCAGTAACAACCGGGACAGCAAAGAAGCTTTCTTT. Translation: CASSNNRDSKEAFF. Drawing the rest from reference TRBV7-9 and TRBJ1-1, the complete variable domain is DTGVSQNPRHKITKRGQNVTFRCDPISEHNRLYWYRQTLGQGPEFLTYFQNEAQLEKSRLLSDRFSAERPKGSFSTLEIQRTEQGDSAMYLCASSNNRDSKEAFFGQGTRLTVV.

This clone showed up just a few times. The chain employs TRBV7-9 and TRBJ1-2; D is unresolved. The CDR3 totals 12 residues. Trimming left V 2 bases short and J 6 bases short, with 7 bases between. Germline assignment: CDR1 SEHNR and CDR2 FQNEAQ (reference sequence). The CDR3 loop reads CASSLRVDGYTF. The CDR3 DNA reads as TGTGCCAGCAGCTTACGAGTTGATGGCTACACCTTC.

Details on this clone: Other DNA sequences of this sample code for an identical CDR3. The chain has TRBV18 and TRBJ1-1, with D tentatively TRBD1 (5 bases). Germline values: CDR1 KGHSH, CDR2 LQKENI. Trimming shortened V by 6 bases and J by 1 base, and 6 bases separated the two germline ends. This CDR3 comprises 12 residues. The DNA of the CDR3 is TGTGCCAGCTCTGGACAGAACACTGAAGCTTTCTTT. Translation gives CASSGQNTEAFF. The variable domain in full, with the rest retrieved from reference TRBV18 and TRBJ1-1, is NAGVMQNPRHLVRRRGQEARLRCSPMKGHSHVYWYRQLPEEGLKFMVYLQKENIIDESGMPKERFSAEFPKEGPSILRIQQVVRGDSAAYFCASSGQNTEAFFGQGTRLTVV.